The present entry profiles one TCR beta chain with its context. The record originates from a study of blood T cell repertoires in COVID-19. Study-level information: In each case, the material was cDNA or gDNA derived from T cells, B-cell-depleted T cells, or PBMCs.

This CDR3 is built from 14 residues. Germline CDR1 and CDR2: SGHVS and FQNEAQ. The ends lost 2 bases at V and 2 bases at J; junction bases unmatched: 2. In the original analysis: Counts of nucleated cells, estimated from reference gene primer amplification, were obtained. Here immunoSEQ multiplex PCR was the method, and the copy in TCRdb shows in-frame clones only, minus some. V and J calls plus clone size are reproduced from that table; the DNA served to infer D and trimming. The sample shows about 120,000 clones, approximately 88% of them seen only once. The chain recombines TRBV7-8 with TRBJ2-7; 8 bases fit TRBD2. This sequence was found in a woman between 65 and 79 years old with acute or convalescent COVID-19. Material: peripheral blood. Written as DNA, the CDR3 is TGTGCCAGCAGCTTATTCGGGAGGGCCTACGAGCAGTACTTC. It encodes CASSLFGRAYEQYF.